These T cell receptor beta chains were read from a single sample in a study of blood T cell repertoires in COVID-19. Measured with immunoSEQ multiplex PCR; TCRdb has only the in-frame clones, and not every one. The table lists 110,000 to 150,000 clones, approximately 85% of them singletons. Sequencing was done on a sample of peripheral blood. Receptors were obtained from a woman of 80 years or more with acute or convalescent COVID-19. Both conserved end residues are part of each CDR3. Each record gives: CDR3 protein, CDR3 DNA, clone size, D gene, V gene, J gene. A D gene is named only where the DNA matches it firmly. Rows give clone size only sometimes, using once, few, many, or a class for an expanded clone.

cdr3_aa: CASSYRGRVIEAFF; cdr3_nt: TGTGCCAGCAGTTACAGGGGGCGAGTAATAGAAGCTTTCTTT; clone_size: .; d_call: TRBD1; v_call: TRBV6-5; j_call: TRBJ1-1
cdr3_aa: CASSQKRDRTYEQYF; cdr3_nt: TGTGCCAGCAGCCAAAAGCGGGACAGGACCTACGAGCAGTACTTC; clone_size: .; d_call: .; v_call: TRBV7-8; j_call: TRBJ2-7
cdr3_aa: CASSRTLTSSYNEQFF; cdr3_nt: TGTGCCAGCAGCCGTACCCTAACGAGCTCCTACAATGAGCAGTTCTTC; clone_size: .; d_call: .; v_call: TRBV11-2; j_call: TRBJ2-1
cdr3_aa: CASNRGNIQYF; cdr3_nt: TGTGCCAGCAACAGGGGGAACATTCAGTACTTC; clone_size: .; d_call: TRBD1; v_call: TRBV28; j_call: TRBJ2-4
cdr3_aa: CASSSGGAGNTIYF; cdr3_nt: TGTGCCAGCAGCTCAGGGGGCGCCGGAAACACCATATATTTT; clone_size: once; d_call: TRBD1; v_call: TRBV7-9; j_call: TRBJ1-3
cdr3_aa: CASGELGGTDTQYF; cdr3_nt: TGTGCCAGCGGGGAACTCGGGGGCACAGATACGCAGTATTTT; clone_size: .; d_call: .; v_call: TRBV27; j_call: TRBJ2-3
cdr3_aa: CASSGVRGKNIQYF; cdr3_nt: TGTGCCAGCAGCGGGGTTCGGGGCAAAAACATTCAGTACTTC; clone_size: .; d_call: .; v_call: TRBV28; j_call: TRBJ2-4
cdr3_aa: CSASNERGSSYEQYF; cdr3_nt: TGCAGTGCTAGTAATGAGCGGGGCTCATCCTACGAGCAGTACTTC; clone_size: once; d_call: TRBD2; v_call: TRBV20-1; j_call: TRBJ2-7
cdr3_aa: CASSIWTGGGGTQYF; cdr3_nt: TGTGCCAGTAGTATTTGGACAGGGGGTGGTGGGACCCAGTACTTC; clone_size: .; d_call: TRBD1; v_call: TRBV19; j_call: TRBJ2-5
cdr3_aa: CASSQARTVRGQETQYF; cdr3_nt: TGCGCCAGCAGCCAAGCGAGAACAGTCCGTGGTCAGGAGACCCAGTACTTC; clone_size: .; d_call: .; v_call: TRBV4-1; j_call: TRBJ2-5
cdr3_aa: CASSLLTGRGISTPLHF; cdr3_nt: TGTGCCAGCAGCTTGCTCACGGGCAGAGGGATATCGACACCCCTCCACTTT; clone_size: .; d_call: .; v_call: TRBV11-2; j_call: TRBJ1-6
cdr3_aa: CASSPTSGGKSSYEQYF; cdr3_nt: TGTGCCAGCAGTCCAACTAGCGGGGGAAAGAGCTCCTACGAGCAGTACTTC; clone_size: .; d_call: TRBD2; v_call: TRBV27; j_call: TRBJ2-7
cdr3_aa: CASSLLQGDYEQYF; cdr3_nt: TGTGCCAGCAGCTTATTACAGGGGGACTACGAGCAGTACTTC; clone_size: .; d_call: TRBD1; v_call: TRBV7-8; j_call: TRBJ2-7
cdr3_aa: CASRGGTGTPYGYTF; cdr3_nt: TGTGCCAGCAGAGGGGGGACAGGGACTCCTTATGGCTACACCTTC; clone_size: .; d_call: TRBD1; v_call: TRBV28; j_call: TRBJ1-2
cdr3_aa: CASSQAPGQANYGYTF; cdr3_nt: TGCGCCAGCAGCCAGGCGCCGGGACAGGCTAACTATGGCTACACCTTC; clone_size: few; d_call: TRBD1; v_call: TRBV4-1; j_call: TRBJ1-2
cdr3_aa: CASSTRWTGSSYEQYF; cdr3_nt: TGTGCCAGCAGTACCCGGTGGACAGGGAGCTCCTACGAGCAGTACTTC; clone_size: .; d_call: TRBD1; v_call: TRBV28; j_call: TRBJ2-7
cdr3_aa: CASSTRDRKDYEQYF; cdr3_nt: TGTGCCAGCAGCACACGGGACAGGAAGGACTACGAGCAGTACTTC; clone_size: .; d_call: TRBD1; v_call: TRBV7-9; j_call: TRBJ2-7
cdr3_aa: CASSPLDSVNSPLHF; cdr3_nt: TGTGCCAGCAGCCCCCTGGACAGCGTTAATTCACCCCTCCACTTT; clone_size: .; d_call: .; v_call: TRBV28; j_call: TRBJ1-6
cdr3_aa: CASSYLGGNAYEQYF; cdr3_nt: TGTGCCAGCAGTTACTTAGGAGGGAACGCCTACGAGCAGTACTTC; clone_size: .; d_call: .; v_call: TRBV6-6; j_call: TRBJ2-7